The rows below give T cell receptor beta chains drawn from one sample of a study of blood T cell repertoires in COVID-19. Measured with immunoSEQ multiplex PCR; TCRdb has only the in-frame clones, and not every one. The data contain 74,000 or so clones, 89% of them seen just once; the ten biggest clones take up roughly 7.6%. The source material was peripheral blood. These receptors were taken from a man aged 50-60 years with active COVID-19. Each CDR3 is given with its conserved first and last residue. Fields, in order: V gene, D gene, clone size, J gene, CDR3 protein, CDR3 DNA. A D gene is named only where the DNA matches it firmly. The size entry is marked missing in some rows and otherwise reads once, few, many or a size class.

TRBV3-1/TRBV3-2,TRBD1,NA,TRBJ1-1,CASSQETGYGYTEAFF,TGTGCCAGCAGCCAAGAGACAGGGTACGGGTACACTGAAGCTTTCTTT
TRBV21-1,NA,NA,TRBJ1-5,CARPGQGRPQHF,TGTGCCCGCCCGGGACAGGGTAGGCCCCAGCATTTT
TRBV29-1,TRBD1,once,TRBJ1-2,CSVHRGGRYGYTF,TGCAGCGTTCACAGGGGCGGAAGGTATGGCTACACCTTC
TRBV24-1,NA,NA,TRBJ2-2,CATSDPNTGELFF,TGTGCCACCAGTGACCCTAACACCGGGGAGCTGTTTTTT
TRBV5-6,TRBD1,NA,TRBJ1-5,CASSLGTGLSSNQPQHF,TGTGCCAGCAGCTTGGGGACAGGGCTTTCTAGCAATCAGCCCCAGCATTTT
TRBV19,TRBD1,few,TRBJ1-5,CASSSVSGGSGNQPQHF,TGTGCCAGTAGTTCAGTTTCAGGGGGGAGCGGCAATCAGCCCCAGCATTTT
TRBV6-1,TRBD1,NA,TRBJ1-2,CASSEVSQGGYTF,TGTGCCAGCAGTGAAGTTTCACAGGGGGGCTACACCTTC
TRBV7-2,TRBD1,NA,TRBJ1-4,CASSRDRVGEKLFF,TGTGCCAGCAGCCGCGACAGGGTTGGTGAAAAACTGTTTTTT
TRBV6-2/TRBV6-3,NA,NA,TRBJ2-7,CASSQRLSEQYF,TGTGCCAGCAGTCAGAGACTCTCCGAGCAGTACTTC
TRBV7-2,TRBD2,NA,TRBJ2-1,CASSPARLAVLGEQFF,TGTGCCAGCAGTCCAGCGCGGCTAGCGGTATTAGGTGAGCAGTTCTTC
TRBV9,TRBD2,NA,TRBJ2-3,CASSEGVAGAQYRTDTQYF,TGTGCCAGCAGCGAGGGAGTAGCGGGGGCCCAATATCGCACAGATACGCAGTATTTT
TRBV14,NA,NA,TRBJ2-7,CASSPVRAERQYF,TGTGCCAGCAGCCCCGTGAGGGCTGAGAGGCAGTACTTC
TRBV4-3,NA,NA,TRBJ1-1,CASSLSEGVNTEAFF,TGCGCCAGCAGCCTTTCGGAGGGCGTGAACACTGAAGCTTTCTTT
TRBV18,NA,NA,TRBJ2-3,CASSYKDTQYF,TGTGCCAGCTCATATAAAGATACGCAGTATTTT
TRBV5-1,NA,NA,TRBJ1-1,CASSLMDTLNTEAFF,TGCGCCAGCAGCTTAATGGACACCCTGAACACTGAAGCTTTCTTT
TRBV5-5,NA,NA,TRBJ1-2,CASSLDFTVQNYGYTF,TGTGCCAGCAGCTTGGATTTTACAGTGCAAAACTATGGCTACACCTTC
TRBV7-2,TRBD2,NA,TRBJ2-7,CASSSLAGGSYEQYF,TGTGCCAGCAGCTCCTTAGCGGGGGGGTCCTACGAGCAGTACTTC
TRBV3-1/TRBV3-2,TRBD2,NA,TRBJ2-1,CASRAELAGGREQFF,TGTGCCAGCAGGGCGGAACTAGCGGGGGGGCGAGAGCAGTTCTTC
TRBV2,NA,NA,TRBJ1-5,CASSDPRGSNQPQHF,TGTGCCAGCAGCGACCCCCGGGGAAGCAATCAGCCCCAGCATTTT
TRBV5-6,NA,NA,TRBJ1-2,CASSLYSGINYGYTF,TGTGCCAGCAGCTTGTATTCGGGGATTAACTATGGCTACACCTTC
TRBV21-1,NA,NA,TRBJ1-4,CASSGDSLFDGELFF,TGTGCCAGCAGCGGGGACAGCCTATTTGATGGGGAACTGTTTTTT
TRBV19,TRBD2,NA,TRBJ2-1,CASSNGREGNEQFF,TGTGCCAGTAGTAATGGTAGGGAGGGCAATGAGCAGTTCTTC
TRBV27,NA,NA,TRBJ2-1,CASSLNSGGQDNEQFF,TGTGCCAGCAGTTTAAATAGCGGGGGACAGGACAATGAGCAGTTCTTC
TRBV6-5,NA,few,TRBJ1-2,CASSYSGALNYGYTF,TGTGCCAGCAGTTACTCGGGGGCACTTAACTATGGCTACACCTTC
TRBV12-3/TRBV12-4,NA,NA,TRBJ1-1,CASKTIGNTEAFF,TGTGCCAGCAAGACAATCGGGAACACTGAAGCTTTCTTT
TRBV6-1,NA,once,TRBJ1-6,CASSEGHGIRTLHF,TGTGCCAGCAGTGAGGGGCATGGAATTCGAACCCTCCACTTT
TRBV24-1,NA,NA,TRBJ2-3,CATSAVGSDTQYF,TGTGCCACCAGCGCGGTTGGGTCAGATACGCAGTATTTT
TRBV10-3,NA,NA,TRBJ1-2,CAISAQQPGVYGYTF,TGTGCCATCAGTGCTCAACAACCGGGTGTGTATGGCTACACCTTC
TRBV4-2,NA,NA,TRBJ1-5,CASSQRGGGSQPQHF,TGTGCCAGCAGCCAACGAGGGGGGGGGAGTCAGCCCCAGCATTTT
TRBV5-1,TRBD1,NA,TRBJ2-7,CASSFRTGANEQYF,TGCGCCAGCAGCTTTAGGACAGGGGCCAACGAGCAGTACTTC
TRBV4-2,NA,NA,TRBJ1-1,CASSQDSGYTEAFF,TGTGCCAGCAGCCAAGATTCGGGGTACACTGAAGCTTTCTTT
TRBV12-5,NA,NA,TRBJ1-2,CASGLVPHRVQGYTF,TGTGCTAGTGGTTTGGTACCCCACAGGGTCCAGGGCTACACCTTC
TRBV5-1,NA,once,TRBJ2-3,CASSYLTGSDTQYF,TGCGCCAGCAGTTATTTAACAGGGTCAGATACGCAGTATTTT
TRBV7-9,NA,NA,TRBJ2-7,CASSGDSPYEQYF,TGTGCCAGCAGCGGAGATTCCCCCTACGAGCAGTACTTC
TRBV14,NA,NA,TRBJ2-3,CASSQVRGRDTQYF,TGTGCCAGCAGCCAGGTTCGAGGGCGAGATACGCAGTATTTT
TRBV4-2,NA,NA,TRBJ2-3,CASSQGGGTDTQYF,TGTGCCAGCAGCCAAGGGGGAGGCACAGATACGCAGTATTTT
TRBV7-6,NA,NA,TRBJ1-5,CASSQDSRYDQPQHF,TGTGCCAGCAGCCAGGACAGCCGTTATGATCAGCCCCAGCATTTT
TRBV18,TRBD1,NA,TRBJ1-4,CASSVDRVGGEKLFF,TGTGCCAGCTCGGTGGACAGGGTCGGGGGTGAAAAACTGTTTTTT
TRBV6-1,TRBD2,NA,TRBJ2-5,CASSEREGETQYF,TGTGCCAGCAGTGAACGGGAGGGAGAGACCCAGTACTTC
TRBV11-3,TRBD1,NA,TRBJ2-1,CASSLWGQGIHEQFF,TGTGCCAGCAGCTTATGGGGACAGGGTATCCATGAGCAGTTCTTC
TRBV5-1,TRBD1,NA,TRBJ1-1,CASSLGQGTMNTEAFF,TGCGCCAGCAGCTTAGGACAGGGGACGATGAACACTGAAGCTTTCTTT
TRBV15,NA,NA,TRBJ2-7,CATSSHRDYEQYF,TGTGCCACCAGCAGTCACAGGGATTACGAGCAGTACTTC
TRBV6-5,NA,NA,TRBJ1-6,CASRAWRSPLHF,TGTGCCAGCAGAGCGTGGCGTTCACCCCTCCACTTT
TRBV5-1,NA,NA,TRBJ2-5,CASSGGGEETQYF,TGCGCCAGTTCGGGCGGGGGCGAAGAGACCCAGTACTTC
TRBV19,TRBD1,once,TRBJ1-4,CASSNTGGNEKLFF,TGTGCCAGTAGCAATACAGGGGGAAATGAAAAACTGTTTTTT
TRBV6-4,NA,NA,TRBJ2-2,CASSDSILGNTGELFF,TGTGCCAGCAGTGACTCGATTCTGGGCAACACCGGGGAGCTGTTTTTT
TRBV14,NA,NA,TRBJ1-2,CASSRSGVYGYTF,TGTGCCAGCAGCCGTTCAGGGGTCTATGGCTACACCTTC
TRBV7-8,TRBD1,NA,TRBJ1-4,CASSFEPTDGTGGNEKLFF,TGTGCCAGCAGCTTCGAACCCACCGATGGGACAGGGGGAAACGAAAAACTGTTTTTT